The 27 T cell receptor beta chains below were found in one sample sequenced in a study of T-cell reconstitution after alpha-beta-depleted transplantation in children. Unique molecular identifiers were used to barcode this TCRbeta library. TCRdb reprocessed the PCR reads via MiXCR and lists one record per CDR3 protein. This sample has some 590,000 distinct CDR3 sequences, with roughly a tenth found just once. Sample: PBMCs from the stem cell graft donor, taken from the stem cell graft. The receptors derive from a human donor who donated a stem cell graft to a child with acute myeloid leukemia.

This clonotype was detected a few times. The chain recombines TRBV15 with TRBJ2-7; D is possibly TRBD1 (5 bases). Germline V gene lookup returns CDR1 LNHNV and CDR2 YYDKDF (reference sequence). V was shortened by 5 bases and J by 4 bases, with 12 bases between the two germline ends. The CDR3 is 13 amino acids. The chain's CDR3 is CATSSQDNYEQYF. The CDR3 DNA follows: TGTGCCACCAGCTCCCAGGACAATTACGAGCAGTACTTC.

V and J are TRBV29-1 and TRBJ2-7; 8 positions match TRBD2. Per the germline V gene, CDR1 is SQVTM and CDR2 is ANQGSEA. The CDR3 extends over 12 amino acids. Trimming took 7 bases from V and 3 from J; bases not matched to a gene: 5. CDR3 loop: CSDQREYYEQYF. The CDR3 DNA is TGCAGCGACCAGCGGGAGTACTACGAGCAGTACTTC.

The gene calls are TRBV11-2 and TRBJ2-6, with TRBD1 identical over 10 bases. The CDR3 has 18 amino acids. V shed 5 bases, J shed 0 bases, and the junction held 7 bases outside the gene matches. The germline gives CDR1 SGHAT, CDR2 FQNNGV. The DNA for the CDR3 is TGTGCCAGCAGCAGAAGGGACAGGGGAAACTCTGGGGCCAACGTCCTGACTTTC. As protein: CASSRRDRGNSGANVLTF.

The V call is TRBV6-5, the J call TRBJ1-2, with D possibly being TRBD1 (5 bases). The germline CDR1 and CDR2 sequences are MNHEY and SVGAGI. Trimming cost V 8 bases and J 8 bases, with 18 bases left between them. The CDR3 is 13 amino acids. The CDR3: CASGLPGIGGYTF. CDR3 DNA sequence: TGTGCCAGCGGTCTCCCAGGGATAGGGGGCTACACCTTC.

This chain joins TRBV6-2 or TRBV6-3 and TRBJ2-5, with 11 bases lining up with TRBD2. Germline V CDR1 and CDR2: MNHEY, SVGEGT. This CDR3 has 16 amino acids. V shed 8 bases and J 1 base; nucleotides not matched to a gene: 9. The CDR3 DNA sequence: TGTGCCAGCCGAACAACGGGACTAGCGGCCCAAGAGACCCAGTACTTC. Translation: CASRTTGLAAQETQYF.

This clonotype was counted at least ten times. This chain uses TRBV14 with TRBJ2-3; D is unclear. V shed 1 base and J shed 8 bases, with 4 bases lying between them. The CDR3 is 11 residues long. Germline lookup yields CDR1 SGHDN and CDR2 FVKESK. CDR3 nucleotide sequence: TGTGCCAGCAGCCAAGGAACTACGCAGTATTTT. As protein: CASSQGTTQYF.

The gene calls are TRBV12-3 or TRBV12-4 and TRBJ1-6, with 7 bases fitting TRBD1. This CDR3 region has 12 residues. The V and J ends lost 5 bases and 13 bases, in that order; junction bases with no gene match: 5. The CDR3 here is CASSQGGPPLHF. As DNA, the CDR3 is TGTGCCAGCAGTCAGGGGGGTCCCCCCCTCCACTTT.

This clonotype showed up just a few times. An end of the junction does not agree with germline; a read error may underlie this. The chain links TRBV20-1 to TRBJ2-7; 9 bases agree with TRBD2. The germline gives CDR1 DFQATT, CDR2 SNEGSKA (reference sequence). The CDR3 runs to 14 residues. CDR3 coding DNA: TGCTGTGCTAGTCCCGCGGGAGGGCCCTACGAGCAGTACTTC. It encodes CCASPAGGPYEQYF.

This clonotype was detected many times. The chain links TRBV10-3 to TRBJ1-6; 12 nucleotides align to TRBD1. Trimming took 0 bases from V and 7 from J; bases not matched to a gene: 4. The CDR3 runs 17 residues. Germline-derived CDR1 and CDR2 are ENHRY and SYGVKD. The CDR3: CAISESGQGAKNSPLHF. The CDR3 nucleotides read TGTGCCATCAGTGAGTCGGGACAGGGGGCTAAGAATTCACCCCTCCACTTT.

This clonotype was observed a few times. The CDR3 protein is CSATGMQGDQYF. The CDR3 DNA is TGCAGTGCAACCGGGATGCAGGGGGACCAGTACTTC. J is TRBJ2-5 and V is TRBV20-1; 7 positions agree with TRBD1. Germline V CDR1 and CDR2: DFQATT, SNEGSKA (reference sequence). Unmatched junction bases numbered 11, after V lost 6 bases and J lost 10 bases. The CDR3 length is 12 residues.

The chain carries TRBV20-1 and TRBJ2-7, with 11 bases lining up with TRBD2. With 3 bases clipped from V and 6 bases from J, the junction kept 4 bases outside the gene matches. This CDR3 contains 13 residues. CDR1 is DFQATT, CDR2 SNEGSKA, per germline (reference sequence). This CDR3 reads CSARTSGTPEQYF. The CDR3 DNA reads TGCAGTGCTAGGACTAGCGGGACCCCCGAGCAGTACTTC.

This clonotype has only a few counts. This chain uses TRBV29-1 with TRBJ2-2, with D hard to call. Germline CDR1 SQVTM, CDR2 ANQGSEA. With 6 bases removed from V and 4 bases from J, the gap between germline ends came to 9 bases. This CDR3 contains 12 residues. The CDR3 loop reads CSVERFTGELFF. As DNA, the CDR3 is TGCAGCGTGGAGAGATTCACCGGGGAGCTGTTTTTT.

The CDR3 sequence: CASSLRSLEAFF. The CDR3 coding sequence is TGTGCCAGCAGCTTACGCAGCCTTGAAGCTTTCTTT. The genes are TRBV7-9 and TRBJ1-1; D is unresolved. Germline V gives CDR1 SEHNR, CDR2 FQNEAQ (reference sequence). The V and J ends lost 2 bases and 7 bases respectively, with 8 bases between them. The CDR3 loop spans 12 amino acids.

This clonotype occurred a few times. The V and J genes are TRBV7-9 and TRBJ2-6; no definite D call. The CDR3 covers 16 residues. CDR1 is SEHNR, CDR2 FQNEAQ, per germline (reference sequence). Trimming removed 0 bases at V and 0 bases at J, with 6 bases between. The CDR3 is CASSLASSSGANVLTF. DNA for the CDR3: TGTGCCAGCAGCTTAGCGAGTAGCTCTGGGGCCAACGTCCTGACTTTC.

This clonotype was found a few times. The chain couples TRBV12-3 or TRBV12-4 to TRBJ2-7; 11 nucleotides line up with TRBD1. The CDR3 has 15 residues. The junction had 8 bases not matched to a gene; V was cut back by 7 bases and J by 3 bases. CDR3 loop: CASTNRDRGGYEQYF. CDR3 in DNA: TGTGCCAGCACCAATAGGGACAGGGGGGGCTACGAGCAGTACTTC.

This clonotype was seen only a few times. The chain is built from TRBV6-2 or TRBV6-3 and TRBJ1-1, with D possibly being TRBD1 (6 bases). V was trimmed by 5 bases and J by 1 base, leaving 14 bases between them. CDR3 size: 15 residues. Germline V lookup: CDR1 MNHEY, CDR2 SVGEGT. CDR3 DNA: TGTGCCAGCAGTCCCCCGGGACACGGGAACACTGAAGCTTTCTTT. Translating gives CASSPPGHGNTEAFF.

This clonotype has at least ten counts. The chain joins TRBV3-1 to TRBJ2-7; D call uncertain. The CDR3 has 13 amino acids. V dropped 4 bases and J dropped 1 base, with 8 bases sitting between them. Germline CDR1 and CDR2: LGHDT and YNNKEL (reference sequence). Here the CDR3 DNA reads TGTGCCAGCAGCCGGAAGCGATCCTACGAGCAGTACTTC. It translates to CASSRKRSYEQYF.

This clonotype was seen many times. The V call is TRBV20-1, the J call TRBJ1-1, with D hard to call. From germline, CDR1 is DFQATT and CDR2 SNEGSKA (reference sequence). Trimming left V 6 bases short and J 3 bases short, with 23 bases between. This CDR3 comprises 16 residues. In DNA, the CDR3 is TGCAGTGCCGACATCCCAACAAGGCGAAGGGACACTGAAGCTTTCTTT. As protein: CSADIPTRRRDTEAFF.

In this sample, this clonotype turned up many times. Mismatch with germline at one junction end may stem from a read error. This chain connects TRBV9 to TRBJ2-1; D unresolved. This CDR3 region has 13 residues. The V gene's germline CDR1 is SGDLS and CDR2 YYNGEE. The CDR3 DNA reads TGTGCCAACAGCGTAAGTGTAGTTGGTGAGCAGTTCTTC. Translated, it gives CANSVSVVGEQFF.

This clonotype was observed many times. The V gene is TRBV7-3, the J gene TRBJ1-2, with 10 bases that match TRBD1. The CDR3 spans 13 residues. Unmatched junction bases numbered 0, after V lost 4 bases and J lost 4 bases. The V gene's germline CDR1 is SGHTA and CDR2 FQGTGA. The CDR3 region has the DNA TGTGCCAGCAGCTGGACAGGGGGCTATGGCTACACCTTC. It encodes CASSWTGGYGYTF.

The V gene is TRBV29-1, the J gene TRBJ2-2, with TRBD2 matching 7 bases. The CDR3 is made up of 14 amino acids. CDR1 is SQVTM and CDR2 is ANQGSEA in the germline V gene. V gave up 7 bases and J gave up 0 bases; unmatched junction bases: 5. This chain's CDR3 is CSGTRDSNTGELFF. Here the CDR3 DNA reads TGCAGCGGGACTAGGGACTCGAACACCGGGGAGCTGTTTTTT.

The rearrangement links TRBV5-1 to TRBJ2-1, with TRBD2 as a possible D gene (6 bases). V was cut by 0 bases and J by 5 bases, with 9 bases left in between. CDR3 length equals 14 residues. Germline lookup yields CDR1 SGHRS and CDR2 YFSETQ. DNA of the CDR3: TGCGCCAGCAGCTTGGTGGGGGGTCACAATGAGCAGTTCTTC. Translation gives CASSLVGGHNEQFF.

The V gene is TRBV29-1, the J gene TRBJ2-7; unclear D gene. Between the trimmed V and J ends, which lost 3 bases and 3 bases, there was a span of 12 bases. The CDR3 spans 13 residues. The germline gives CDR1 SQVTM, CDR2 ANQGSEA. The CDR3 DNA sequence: TGCAGCGTTGAGAAGGGTAGTCGCTACGAGCAGTACTTC. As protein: CSVEKGSRYEQYF.

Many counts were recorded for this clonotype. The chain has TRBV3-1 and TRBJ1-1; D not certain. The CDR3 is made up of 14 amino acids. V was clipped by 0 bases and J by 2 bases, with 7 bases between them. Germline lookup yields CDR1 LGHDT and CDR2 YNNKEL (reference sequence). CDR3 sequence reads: CASSQERDNTEAFF. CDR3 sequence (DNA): TGTGCCAGCAGCCAAGAAAGGGATAACACTGAAGCTTTCTTT.

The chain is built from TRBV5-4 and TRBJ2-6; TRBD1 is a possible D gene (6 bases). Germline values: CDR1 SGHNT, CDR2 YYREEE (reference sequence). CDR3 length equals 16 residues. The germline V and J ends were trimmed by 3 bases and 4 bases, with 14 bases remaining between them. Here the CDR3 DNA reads TGTGCCAGCAGCTCGCCACAGGGCTCGGGGGCCAACGTCCTGACTTTC. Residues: CASSSPQGSGANVLTF.

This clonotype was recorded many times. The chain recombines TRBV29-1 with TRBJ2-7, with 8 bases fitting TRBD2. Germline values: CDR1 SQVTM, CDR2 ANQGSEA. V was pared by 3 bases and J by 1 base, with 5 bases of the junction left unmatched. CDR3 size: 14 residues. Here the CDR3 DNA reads TGCAGCGTTGAGAAGGTAGCGGGATCCTACGAGCAGTACTTC. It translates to CSVEKVAGSYEQYF.

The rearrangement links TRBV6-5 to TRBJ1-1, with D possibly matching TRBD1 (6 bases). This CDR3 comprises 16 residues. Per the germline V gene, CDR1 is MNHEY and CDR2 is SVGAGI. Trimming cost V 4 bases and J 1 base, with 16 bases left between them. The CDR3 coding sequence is TGTGCCAGCAGTTTGGGGGGCCCGGTAACGAACACTGAAGCTTTCTTT. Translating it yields CASSLGGPVTNTEAFF.